The 6 T cell receptor beta chains in this list originate from one sample, sequenced in a study of blood T cells in healthy people across ages. Sample-barcoded 5' priming and a J-beta primer mix drove a second PCR of roughly 6 to 12 cycles. TCRdb processed the 5' RACE reads anew with MiXCR; each CDR3 protein has one entry. The sample holds roughly 800,000 distinct CDR3 sequences; roughly 40% are singletons and the top ten take roughly 13%. The sequenced material came from blood. All receptors derive from a young man in good health.

Only a few counts were recorded for this clonotype. This chain connects TRBV7-2 to TRBJ2-7, with 8 positions matching TRBD2. Trimming removed 6 bases from V and 0 bases from J; junction bases left unmatched: 7. Germline V lookup: CDR1 SGHTA, CDR2 FQGNSA. The CDR3 has 15 residues. The DNA for the CDR3 is TGTGCCAGCAGATATAGCGGGGTGAGCTCCTACGAGCAGTACTTC. Translation: CASRYSGVSSYEQYF.

The V call is TRBV7-2, the J call TRBJ1-3; 8 positions match TRBD1. The ends lost 2 bases at V and 0 bases at J; junction bases unmatched: 6. Germline CDR1 SGHTA, CDR2 FQGNSA. The CDR3 is 17 residues long. The CDR3 loop reads CASSLYSGTGSGNTIYF. CDR3 bases: TGTGCCAGCAGCTTATACTCCGGGACAGGCTCTGGAAACACCATATATTTT.

The table lists this clonotype with many counts. The CDR3 is CASSETGQAESEQFF. CDR3 nucleotide sequence: TGTGCCAGCAGCGAGACGGGACAGGCTGAGAGCGAGCAGTTCTTC. V usage is TRBV7-3 and J usage is TRBJ2-1, with 8 nucleotides matching TRBD1. This CDR3 region has 15 residues. Losses at the gene ends were 5 bases for V and 10 bases for J; bases not matched to a gene: 13. Germline-derived CDR1 and CDR2 are SGHTA and FQGTGA.

The gene calls are TRBV20-1 and TRBJ2-7; 9 bases map to TRBD2. Trimming removed 5 bases from V and 7 bases from J; junction bases left unmatched: 9. Looked up from germline, CDR1 is DFQATT and CDR2 is SNEGSKA (reference sequence). The CDR3 is 13 residues long. This chain's CDR3 is CSAGGGASNEQYF. In DNA, the CDR3 is TGCAGTGCTGGCGGGGGGGCCAGTAATGAGCAGTACTTC.

This clonotype was picked up a small number of times. The gene calls are TRBV29-1 and TRBJ1-1, with 12 bases lining up with TRBD1. V lost 3 bases, J lost 8 bases, and 7 bases stayed unmatched. CDR3 size: 14 residues. The germline CDR1 and CDR2 sequences are SQVTM and ANQGSEA. The CDR3 coding sequence is TGCAGCGTTGAGGGGGGACAGGGGGCCGGCGAAGCTTTCTTT. The encoded protein is CSVEGGQGAGEAFF.

Regarding this clonotype: A much more abundant neighbour one base away suggests this may be a read error. The V gene is TRBV5-6, the J gene TRBJ2-3, with D perhaps TRBD2 (6 bases). V dropped 4 bases and J dropped 0 bases, with 15 bases sitting between them. The CDR3 is made up of 16 amino acids. Germline CDR1 reads SGHDT; CDR2 reads YYEEEE. The CDR3 DNA reads as TGTGCCAGCAGCCGCCGGAATAGCGGAAGCACAGATACGCAGTATTTT. Translation: CASSRRNSGSTDTQYF.